The rows below give T cell receptor beta chains drawn from one sample of a study of blood T cell repertoires in COVID-19. Profiled with immunoSEQ multiplex PCR; TCRdb holds only in-frame clones, not every one. In the table there are 74,000 or so clones, 88% of which are singletons. Sample: peripheral blood. These receptors were taken from a human donor in a cohort sampled during active COVID-19. Both conserved end residues are part of each CDR3. The D gene is left open where the match is weak. Rows give clone size only sometimes, using once, few, many, or a class for an expanded clone.

D: TRBD2
J: TRBJ2-1
size: once
V: TRBV6-5
CDR3: CASWGREDHNEQFF
DNA: TGTGCCAGCTGGGGGCGGGAGGACCACAATGAGCAGTTCTTC

D: TRBD1
J: TRBJ1-2
size: NA
V: TRBV24-1
CDR3: CATSDPGTGQYGYTF
DNA: TGTGCCACCAGTGATCCCGGGACAGGGCAATATGGCTACACCTTC

D: NA
J: TRBJ1-2
size: NA
V: TRBV5-4
CDR3: CASTAGGSYYGYTF
DNA: TGTGCCAGCACTGCGGGCGGCAGCTACTATGGCTACACCTTC

D: NA
J: TRBJ1-1
size: NA
V: TRBV14
CDR3: CASSQVGQSNTEAFF
DNA: TGTGCCAGCAGCCAAGTGGGGCAGTCGAACACTGAAGCTTTCTTT

D: TRBD1
J: TRBJ2-3
size: NA
V: TRBV10-3
CDR3: CAATGTSDTQYF
DNA: TGTGCCGCGACAGGGACATCAGATACGCAGTATTTT

D: TRBD1
J: TRBJ2-7
size: NA
V: TRBV7-2
CDR3: CASNPRTGYYEQYF
DNA: TGTGCCAGCAACCCTAGGACAGGGTACTACGAGCAGTACTTC

D: TRBD1
J: TRBJ1-2
size: NA
V: TRBV5-1
CDR3: CASSLAGGSGYTF
DNA: TGCGCCAGCAGCTTGGCAGGGGGCAGCGGCTACACCTTC

D: TRBD1
J: TRBJ1-2
size: NA
V: TRBV9
CDR3: CASSESTGGGSYTF
DNA: TGTGCCAGCAGCGAATCGACAGGGGGCGGTAGCTACACCTTC

D: TRBD1
J: TRBJ2-2
size: NA
V: TRBV5-6
CDR3: CASSLWTGGMTGELFF
DNA: TGTGCCAGCAGCTTGTGGACAGGGGGCATGACCGGGGAGCTGTTTTTT

D: TRBD2
J: TRBJ2-7
size: NA
V: TRBV5-1
CDR3: CASSLGLAEPYEQYF
DNA: TGCGCCAGCAGCTTGGGACTAGCGGAACCCTACGAGCAGTACTTC

D: TRBD1
J: TRBJ1-4
size: few
V: TRBV5-1
CDR3: CASSRTGPSEKLFF
DNA: TGCGCCAGCAGCCGGACAGGGCCGAGTGAAAAACTGTTTTTT

D: NA
J: TRBJ2-3
size: once
V: TRBV5-6
CDR3: CASSLAYGKTRGDTQYF
DNA: TGTGCCAGCAGCTTGGCCTATGGGAAGACACGCGGGGATACGCAGTATTTT

D: TRBD1
J: TRBJ1-4
size: NA
V: TRBV2
CDR3: CASSELGQDFEKLFF
DNA: TGTGCCAGCAGTGAACTTGGACAGGATTTTGAAAAACTGTTTTTT

D: TRBD1
J: TRBJ1-2
size: NA
V: TRBV28
CDR3: CASWSGQGAGGYTF
DNA: TGTGCCAGCTGGTCGGGACAGGGGGCGGGTGGCTACACCTTC

D: TRBD1
J: TRBJ2-7
size: NA
V: TRBV18
CDR3: CASSLQQGALEQYF
DNA: TGTGCCAGCTCACTGCAACAGGGGGCGTTGGAGCAGTACTTC

D: NA
J: TRBJ2-2
size: NA
V: TRBV10-3
CDR3: CAIRVAVTGELFF
DNA: TGTGCCATCCGGGTCGCAGTTACCGGGGAGCTGTTTTTT

D: NA
J: TRBJ2-6
size: NA
V: TRBV5-6
CDR3: CASSPLGGGSGANVLTF
DNA: TGTGCCAGCAGCCCCCTAGGGGGTGGCTCTGGGGCCAACGTCCTGACTTTC

D: TRBD1
J: TRBJ2-3
size: NA
V: TRBV4-1
CDR3: CASSRSTGAADTQYF
DNA: TGCGCCAGCAGCCGATCTACAGGGGCGGCAGATACGCAGTATTTT

D: NA
J: TRBJ2-7
size: NA
V: TRBV19
CDR3: CASSIGPGNEQYF
DNA: TGTGCCAGTAGTATAGGTCCGGGGAACGAGCAGTACTTC

D: NA
J: TRBJ2-2
size: NA
V: TRBV9
CDR3: CASETGHSNTGELFF
DNA: TGTGCCAGCGAGACAGGACATTCGAACACCGGGGAGCTGTTTTTT

D: NA
J: TRBJ2-3
size: NA
V: TRBV18
CDR3: CASSPRPGGTDTQYF
DNA: TGTGCCAGCTCACCACGGCCAGGGGGCACAGATACGCAGTATTTT

D: TRBD2
J: TRBJ2-7
size: NA
V: TRBV5-5
CDR3: CASSLGAGRAPEQYF
DNA: TGTGCCAGCAGCCTTGGGGCAGGGAGGGCCCCCGAGCAGTACTTC

D: TRBD1
J: TRBJ1-6
size: NA
V: TRBV19
CDR3: CATGTGNSYNSPLHF
DNA: TGTGCCACGGGGACAGGCAACTCCTATAATTCACCCCTCCACTTT

D: TRBD1
J: TRBJ1-2
size: NA
V: TRBV6-4
CDR3: CASSDSGTGIYGYTF
DNA: TGTGCCAGCAGTGACTCAGGGACAGGGATCTATGGCTACACCTTC

D: TRBD1
J: TRBJ1-4
size: once
V: TRBV19
CDR3: CASSNNRGREKLFF
DNA: TGTGCCAGTAGTAATAACAGGGGGCGCGAAAAACTGTTTTTT